This TCR beta chain comes out of a study of blood T cell repertoires in COVID-19. For the study at large: Donors in the United States, Italy and Spain gave samples during acute or convalescent COVID-19. Sample material is recorded as cDNA or gDNA derived from T cells, B-cell-depleted T cells, or PBMCs.

V shed 0 bases and J 2 bases; nucleotides not matched to a gene: 6. The CDR3 runs to 16 residues. Per germline, CDR1 SEHNR and CDR2 FQNEAQ (reference sequence). Produced via immunoSEQ multiplex PCR; TCRdb's table is partial and in-frame only. This sample has 300,000 to 400,000 clones, with over 80% found just once. The TCR comes from a man between 25 and 39 years old with COVID-19, enrolled during active disease. The V gene is TRBV7-9, the J gene TRBJ2-7, with TRBD1 matching over 8 bases. Sequencing used peripheral blood. The DNA for the CDR3 is TGTGCCAGCAGCTTAGCGCTGCGGACAGGGACCTACGAGCAGTACTTC. This sequence encodes CASSLALRTGTYEQYF.